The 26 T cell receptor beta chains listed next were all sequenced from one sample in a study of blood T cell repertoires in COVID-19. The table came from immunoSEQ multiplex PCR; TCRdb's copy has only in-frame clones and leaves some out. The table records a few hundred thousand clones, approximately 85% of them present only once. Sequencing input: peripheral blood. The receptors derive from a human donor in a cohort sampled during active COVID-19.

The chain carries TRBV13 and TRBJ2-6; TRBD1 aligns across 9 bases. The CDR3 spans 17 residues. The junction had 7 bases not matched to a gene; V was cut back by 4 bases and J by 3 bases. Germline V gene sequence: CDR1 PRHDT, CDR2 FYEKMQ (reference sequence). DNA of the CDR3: TGTGCCAGCAGCTCCCGGACAGGGGTGAGTGGGGCCAACGTCCTGACTTTC. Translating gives CASSSRTGVSGANVLTF.

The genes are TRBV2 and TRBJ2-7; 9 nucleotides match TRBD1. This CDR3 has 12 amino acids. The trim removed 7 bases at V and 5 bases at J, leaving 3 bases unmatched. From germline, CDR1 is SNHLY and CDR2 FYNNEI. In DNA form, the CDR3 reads TGTGCCAGCAAGGGACAGGGACACGAGCAGTACTTC. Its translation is CASKGQGHEQYF.

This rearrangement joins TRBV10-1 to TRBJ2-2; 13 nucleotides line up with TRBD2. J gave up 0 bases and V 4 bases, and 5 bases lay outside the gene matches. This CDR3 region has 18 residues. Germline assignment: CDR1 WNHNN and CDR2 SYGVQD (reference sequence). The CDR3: CASSVPTSGGPNTGELFF. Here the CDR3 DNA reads TGCGCCAGCAGTGTCCCGACTAGCGGGGGGCCGAACACCGGGGAGCTGTTTTTT.

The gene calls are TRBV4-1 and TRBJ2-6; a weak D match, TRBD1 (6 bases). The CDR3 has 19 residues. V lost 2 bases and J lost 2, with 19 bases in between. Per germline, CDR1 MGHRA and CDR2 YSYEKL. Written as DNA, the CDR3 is TGCGCCAGCAGCCAACGAATAACAGGGATGGGGGCTGGGGCCAACGTCCTGACTTTC. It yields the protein CASSQRITGMGAGANVLTF.

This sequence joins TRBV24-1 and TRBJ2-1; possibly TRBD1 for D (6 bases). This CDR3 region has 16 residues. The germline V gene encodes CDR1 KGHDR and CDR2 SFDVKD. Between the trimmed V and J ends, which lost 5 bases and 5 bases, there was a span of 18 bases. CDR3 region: CATSGALKTGNNEQFF. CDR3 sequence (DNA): TGTGCCACCAGTGGCGCACTTAAGACAGGAAACAATGAGCAGTTCTTC.

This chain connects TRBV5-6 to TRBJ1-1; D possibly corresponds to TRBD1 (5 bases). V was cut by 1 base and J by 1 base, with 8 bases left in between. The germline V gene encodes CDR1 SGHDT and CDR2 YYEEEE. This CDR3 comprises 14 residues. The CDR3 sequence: CASSLTGKNTEAFF. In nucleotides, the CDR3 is TGTGCCAGCAGCTTGACAGGCAAGAACACTGAAGCTTTCTTT.

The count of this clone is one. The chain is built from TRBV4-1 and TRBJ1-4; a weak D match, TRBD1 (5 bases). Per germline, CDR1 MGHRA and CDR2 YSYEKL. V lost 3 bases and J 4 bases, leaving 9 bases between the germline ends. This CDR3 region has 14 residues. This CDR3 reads CASSHLDSNEKLFF. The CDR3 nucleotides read TGCGCCAGCAGCCACCTCGACAGTAATGAAAAACTGTTTTTT.

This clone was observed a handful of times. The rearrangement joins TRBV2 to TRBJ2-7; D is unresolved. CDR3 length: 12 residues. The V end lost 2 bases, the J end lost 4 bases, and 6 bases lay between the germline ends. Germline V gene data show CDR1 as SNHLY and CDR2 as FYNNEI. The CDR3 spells CASSESQYEQYF. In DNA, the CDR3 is TGTGCCAGCAGTGAATCTCAGTACGAGCAGTACTTC.

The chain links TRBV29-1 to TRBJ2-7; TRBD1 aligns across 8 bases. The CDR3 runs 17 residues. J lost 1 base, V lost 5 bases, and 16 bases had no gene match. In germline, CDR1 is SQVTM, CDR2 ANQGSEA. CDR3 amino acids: CSVRSFRTGINSYEQYF. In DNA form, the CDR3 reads TGCAGCGTTCGCTCTTTTCGGACAGGGATTAATTCCTACGAGCAGTACTTC.

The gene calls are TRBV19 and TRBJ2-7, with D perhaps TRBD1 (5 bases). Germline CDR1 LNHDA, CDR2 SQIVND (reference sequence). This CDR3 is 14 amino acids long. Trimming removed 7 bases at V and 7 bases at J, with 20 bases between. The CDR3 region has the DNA TGTGCCAGTAACGCGGCAGGGAAAAGAAAGGAGCAGTACTTC. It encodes CASNAAGKRKEQYF.

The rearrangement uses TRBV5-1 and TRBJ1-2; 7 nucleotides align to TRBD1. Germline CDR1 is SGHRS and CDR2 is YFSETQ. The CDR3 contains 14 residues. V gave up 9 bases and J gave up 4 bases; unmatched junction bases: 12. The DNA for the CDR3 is TGCGCCACCACGACAGGGAACAAGCCCTATGGCTACACCTTC. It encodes CATTTGNKPYGYTF.

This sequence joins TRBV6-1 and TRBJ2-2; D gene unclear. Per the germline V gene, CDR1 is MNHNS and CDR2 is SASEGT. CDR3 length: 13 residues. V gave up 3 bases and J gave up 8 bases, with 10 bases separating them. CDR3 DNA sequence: TGTGCCAGCAGTGAGTCAGGTCCTGGGGAGCTGTTTTTT. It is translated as CASSESGPGELFF.

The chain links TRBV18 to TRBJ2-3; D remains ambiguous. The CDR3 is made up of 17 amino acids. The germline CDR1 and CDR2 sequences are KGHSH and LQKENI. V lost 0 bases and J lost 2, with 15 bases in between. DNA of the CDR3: TGTGCCAGCTCACCACCGGCTTCGGCAGGATCCACAGATACGCAGTATTTT. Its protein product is CASSPPASAGSTDTQYF.

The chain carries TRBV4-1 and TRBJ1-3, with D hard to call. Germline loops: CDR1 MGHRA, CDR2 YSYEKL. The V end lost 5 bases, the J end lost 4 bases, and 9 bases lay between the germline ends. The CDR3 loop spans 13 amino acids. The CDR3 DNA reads TGCGCCAGCAGCACTAACGGGGGAAACACCATATATTTT. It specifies CASSTNGGNTIYF.

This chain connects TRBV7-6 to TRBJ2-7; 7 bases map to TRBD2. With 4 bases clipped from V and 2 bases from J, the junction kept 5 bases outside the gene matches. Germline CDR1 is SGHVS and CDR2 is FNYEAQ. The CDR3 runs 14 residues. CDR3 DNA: TGTGCCAGCAGCTCCCAGCGGGGACCCTACGAGCAGTACTTC. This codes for CASSSQRGPYEQYF. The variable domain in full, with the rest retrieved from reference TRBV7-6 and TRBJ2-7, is GAGVSQSPRYKVTKRGQDVALRCDPISGHVSLYWYRQALGQGPEFLTYFNYEAQQDKSGLPNDRFSAERPEGSISTLTIQRTEQRDSAMYRCASSSQRGPYEQYFGPGTRLTVT.

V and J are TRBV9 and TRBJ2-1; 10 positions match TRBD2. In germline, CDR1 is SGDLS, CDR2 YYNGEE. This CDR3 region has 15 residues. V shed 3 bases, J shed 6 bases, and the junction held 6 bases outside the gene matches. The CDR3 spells CASSEGTSVLNEQFF. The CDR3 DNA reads TGTGCCAGCAGCGAGGGGACTAGCGTTCTCAATGAGCAGTTCTTC.

DNA of the CDR3: TGTGCCAGCAGCTTCACAGGGGAAGGCTACACCTTC. Protein product: CASSFTGEGYTF. J is TRBJ1-2 and V is TRBV7-9; 7 positions agree with TRBD1. V lost 3 bases and J lost 8; bases outside the gene matches: 3. The CDR3 has 12 amino acids. The germline gives CDR1 SEHNR, CDR2 FQNEAQ (reference sequence).

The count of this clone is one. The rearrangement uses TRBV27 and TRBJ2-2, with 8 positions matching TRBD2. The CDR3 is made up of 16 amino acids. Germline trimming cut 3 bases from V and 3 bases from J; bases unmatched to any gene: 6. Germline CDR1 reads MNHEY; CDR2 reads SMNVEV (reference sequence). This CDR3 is CASSFRPGGDTGELFF. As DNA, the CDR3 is TGTGCCAGCAGTTTTCGCCCCGGGGGGGACACCGGGGAGCTGTTTTTT.

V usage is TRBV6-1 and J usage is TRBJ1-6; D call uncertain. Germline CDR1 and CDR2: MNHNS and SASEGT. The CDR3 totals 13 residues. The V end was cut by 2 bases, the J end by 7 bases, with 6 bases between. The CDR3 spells CASSELRNSPLHF. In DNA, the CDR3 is TGTGCCAGCAGTGAACTCAGGAATTCACCCCTCCACTTT.

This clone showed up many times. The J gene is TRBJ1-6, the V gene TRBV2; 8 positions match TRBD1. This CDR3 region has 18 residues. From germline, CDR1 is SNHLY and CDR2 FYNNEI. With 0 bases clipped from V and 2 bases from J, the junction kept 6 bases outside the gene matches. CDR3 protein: CASSEAPGGIAYNSPLHF. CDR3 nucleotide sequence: TGTGCCAGCAGTGAAGCCCCAGGGGGCATCGCCTATAATTCACCCCTCCACTTT.

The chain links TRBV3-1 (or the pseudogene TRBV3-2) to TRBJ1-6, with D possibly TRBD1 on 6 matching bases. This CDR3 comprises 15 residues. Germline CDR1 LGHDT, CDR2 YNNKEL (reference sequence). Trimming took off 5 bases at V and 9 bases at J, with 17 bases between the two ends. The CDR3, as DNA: TGTGCCAGCAGCACCCAGACAGGTCTAGGTTCACCCCTCCACTTT. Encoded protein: CASSTQTGLGSPLHF.

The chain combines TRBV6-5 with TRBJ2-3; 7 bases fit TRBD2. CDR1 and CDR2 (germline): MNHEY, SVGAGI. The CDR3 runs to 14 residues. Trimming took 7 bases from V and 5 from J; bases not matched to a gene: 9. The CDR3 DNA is TGTGCCAGCACGGAGGGGAGGGCGATAGATACGCAGTATTTT. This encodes CASTEGRAIDTQYF.

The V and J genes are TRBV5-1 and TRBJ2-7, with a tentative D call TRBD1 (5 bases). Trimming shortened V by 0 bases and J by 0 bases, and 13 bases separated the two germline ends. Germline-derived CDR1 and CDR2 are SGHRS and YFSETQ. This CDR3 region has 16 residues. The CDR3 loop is CASSLGQQVSSYEQYF. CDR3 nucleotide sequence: TGCGCCAGCAGCTTGGGGCAACAGGTGAGCTCCTACGAGCAGTACTTC.

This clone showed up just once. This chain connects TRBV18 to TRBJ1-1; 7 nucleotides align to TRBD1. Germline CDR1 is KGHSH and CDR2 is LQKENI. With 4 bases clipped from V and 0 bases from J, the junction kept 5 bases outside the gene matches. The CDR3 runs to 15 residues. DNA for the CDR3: TGTGCCAGCTCACTTAGCGGACAGGTGAACACTGAAGCTTTCTTT. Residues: CASSLSGQVNTEAFF.

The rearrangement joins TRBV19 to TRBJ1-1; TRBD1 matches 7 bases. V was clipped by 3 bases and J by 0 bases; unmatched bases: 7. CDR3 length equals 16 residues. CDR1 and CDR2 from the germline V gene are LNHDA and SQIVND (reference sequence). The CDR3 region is CASSIRDRGMNTEAFF. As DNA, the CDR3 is TGTGCCAGTAGTATTCGGGACAGAGGGATGAACACTGAAGCTTTCTTT.

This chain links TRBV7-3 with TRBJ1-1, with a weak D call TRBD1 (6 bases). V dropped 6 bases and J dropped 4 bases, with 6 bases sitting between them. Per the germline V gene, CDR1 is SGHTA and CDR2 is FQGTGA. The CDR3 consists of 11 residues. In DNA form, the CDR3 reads TGTGCCAGCAGAGGGGGCACTGAAGCTTTCTTT. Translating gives CASRGGTEAFF.